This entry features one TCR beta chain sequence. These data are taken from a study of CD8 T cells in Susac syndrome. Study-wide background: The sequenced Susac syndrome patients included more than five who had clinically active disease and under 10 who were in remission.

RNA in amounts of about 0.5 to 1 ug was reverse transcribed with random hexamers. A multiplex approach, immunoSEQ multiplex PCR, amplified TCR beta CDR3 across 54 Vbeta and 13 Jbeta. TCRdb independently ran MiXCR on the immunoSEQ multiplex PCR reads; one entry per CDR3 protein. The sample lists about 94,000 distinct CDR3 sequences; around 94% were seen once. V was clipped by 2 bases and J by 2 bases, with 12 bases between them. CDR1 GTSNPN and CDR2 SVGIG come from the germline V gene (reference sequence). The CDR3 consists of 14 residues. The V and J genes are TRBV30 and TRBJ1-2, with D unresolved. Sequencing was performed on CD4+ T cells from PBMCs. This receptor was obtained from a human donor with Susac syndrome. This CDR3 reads CAWSLVGRNYGYTF. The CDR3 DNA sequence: TGTGCCTGGAGTCTCGTGGGCAGGAACTATGGCTACACCTTC.